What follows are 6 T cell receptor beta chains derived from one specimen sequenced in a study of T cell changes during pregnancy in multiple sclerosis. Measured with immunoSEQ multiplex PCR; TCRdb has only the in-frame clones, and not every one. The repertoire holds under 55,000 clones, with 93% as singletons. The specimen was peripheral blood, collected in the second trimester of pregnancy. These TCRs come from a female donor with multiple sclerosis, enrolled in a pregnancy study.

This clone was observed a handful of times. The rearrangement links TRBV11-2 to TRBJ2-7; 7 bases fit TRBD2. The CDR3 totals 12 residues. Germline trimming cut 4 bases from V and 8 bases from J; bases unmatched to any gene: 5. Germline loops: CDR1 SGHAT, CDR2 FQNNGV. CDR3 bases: TGTGCCAGCAGCTCACCGGGACTAAAGCAGTACTTC. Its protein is CASSSPGLKQYF.

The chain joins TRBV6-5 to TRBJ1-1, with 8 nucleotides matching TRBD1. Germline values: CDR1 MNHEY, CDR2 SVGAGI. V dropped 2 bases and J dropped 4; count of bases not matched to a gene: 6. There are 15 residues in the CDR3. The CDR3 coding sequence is TGTGCCAGCAGTTACGGTTGGACAGGGCCCACTGAAGCTTTCTTT. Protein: CASSYGWTGPTEAFF.

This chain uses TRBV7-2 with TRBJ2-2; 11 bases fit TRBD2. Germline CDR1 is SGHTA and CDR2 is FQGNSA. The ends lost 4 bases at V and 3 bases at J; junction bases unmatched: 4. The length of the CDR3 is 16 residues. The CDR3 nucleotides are TGTGCCAGCAGCTCCGAGGGACTAGCGGACACCGGGGAGCTGTTTTTT. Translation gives CASSSEGLADTGELFF.

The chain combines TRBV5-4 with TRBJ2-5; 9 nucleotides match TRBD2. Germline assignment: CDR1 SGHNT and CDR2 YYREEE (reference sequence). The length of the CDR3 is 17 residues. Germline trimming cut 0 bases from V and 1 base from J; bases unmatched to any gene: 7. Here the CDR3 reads CASSLAGIAGAQETQYF. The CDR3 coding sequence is TGTGCCAGCAGCTTGGCCGGGATAGCGGGGGCCCAAGAGACCCAGTACTTC.

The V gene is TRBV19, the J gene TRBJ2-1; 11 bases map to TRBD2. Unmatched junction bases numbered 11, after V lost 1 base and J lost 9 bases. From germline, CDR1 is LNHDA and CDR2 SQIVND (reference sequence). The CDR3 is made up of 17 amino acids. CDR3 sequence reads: CASSIGLIAGGLTEQFF. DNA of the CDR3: TGTGCCAGTAGTATAGGCCTAATAGCGGGAGGGCTAACTGAGCAGTTCTTC.

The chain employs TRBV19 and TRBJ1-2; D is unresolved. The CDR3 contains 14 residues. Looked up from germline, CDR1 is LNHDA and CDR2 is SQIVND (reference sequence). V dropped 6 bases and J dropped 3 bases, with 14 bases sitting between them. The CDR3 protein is CASSRSKLDYGYTF. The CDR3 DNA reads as TGTGCCAGTAGCAGGTCAAAGTTGGACTATGGCTACACCTTC.